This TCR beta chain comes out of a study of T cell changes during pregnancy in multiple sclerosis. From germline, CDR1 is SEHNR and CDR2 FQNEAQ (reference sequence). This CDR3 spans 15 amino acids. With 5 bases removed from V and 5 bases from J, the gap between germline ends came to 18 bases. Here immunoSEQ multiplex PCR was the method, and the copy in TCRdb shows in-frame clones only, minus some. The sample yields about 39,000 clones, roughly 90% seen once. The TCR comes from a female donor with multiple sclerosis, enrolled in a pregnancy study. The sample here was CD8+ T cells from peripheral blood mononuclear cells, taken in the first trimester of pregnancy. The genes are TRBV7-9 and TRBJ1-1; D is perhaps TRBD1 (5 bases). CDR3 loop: CASSPEENGGTEAFF. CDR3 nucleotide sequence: TGTGCCAGCAGCCCCGAAGAAAACGGGGGGACTGAAGCTTTCTTT.